A selection of T cell receptor beta chains follows, all from one sample in a study of radiotherapy plus CTLA-4 blockade in lung cancer. This table comes from immunoSEQ multiplex PCR, and its TCRdb copy is limited to in-frame clones, with some not included. The sample includes approximately 85,000 clones, around 86% of them seen just once. The source was peripheral blood, collected from a patient treated with radiotherapy plus ipilimumab. Receptors originate from a human donor with non-small cell lung cancer that progressed on radiotherapy plus ipilimumab. The CDR3 runs from the conserved cysteine through the conserved F or W. Fields, in order: clone size, D gene, J gene, V gene, CDR3 protein, CDR3 DNA. The D gene is left open where the match is weak. Some rows mark clone size as missing; the rest say once, few, many or name a class of expanded clone.

size: .
D: TRBD1
J: TRBJ1-4
V: TRBV9
CDR3: CASSVGQGNEKLFF
DNA: TGTGCCAGCAGCGTCGGACAGGGGAATGAAAAACTGTTTTTT

size: .
D: TRBD1
J: TRBJ1-1
V: TRBV30
CDR3: CAWSVAGTAKGAFF
DNA: TGTGCCTGGAGTGTAGCCGGGACAGCAAAAGGAGCTTTCTTT

size: .
D: .
J: TRBJ2-3
V: TRBV7-6
CDR3: CASSLSGSPDTQYF
DNA: TGTGCCAGCAGCCTTAGCGGAAGCCCAGATACGCAGTATTTT

size: few
D: .
J: TRBJ2-2
V: TRBV7-2
CDR3: CASSLGSGTGELFF
DNA: TGTGCCAGCAGCTTAGGGTCGGGCACCGGGGAGCTGTTTTTT

size: .
D: TRBD1
J: TRBJ1-5
V: TRBV27
CDR3: CASGGQGNNQPQHF
DNA: TGTGCCAGCGGGGGACAGGGGAACAATCAGCCCCAGCATTTT

size: .
D: .
J: TRBJ2-7
V: TRBV7-3
CDR3: CASSLTPGSGGAYEQYF
DNA: TGTGCCAGCAGTCTAACCCCCGGCTCAGGGGGGGCCTACGAGCAGTACTTC

size: .
D: TRBD1
J: TRBJ2-7
V: TRBV11-3
CDR3: CASSLVLDRVGYEQYF
DNA: TGTGCCAGCAGCTTAGTTCTGGACAGGGTAGGCTACGAGCAGTACTTC

size: few
D: TRBD1
J: TRBJ1-6
V: TRBV19
CDR3: CASSAQGVRSPLHF
DNA: TGTGCCAGTAGTGCCCAGGGGGTGAGGTCACCCCTCCACTTT

size: .
D: .
J: TRBJ1-1
V: TRBV6-5
CDR3: CASSYPKSTVNTEAFF
DNA: TGTGCCAGCAGTTACCCAAAGTCGACGGTGAACACTGAAGCTTTCTTT

size: few
D: .
J: TRBJ1-3
V: TRBV30
CDR3: CAAHNLENTIYF
DNA: TGTGCCGCTCATAACCTGGAAAACACCATATATTTT

size: .
D: .
J: TRBJ2-5
V: TRBV7-2
CDR3: CASSTGTGTKVTQYF
DNA: TGTGCCAGCAGCACAGGGACCGGGACTAAGGTGACCCAGTACTTC

size: .
D: .
J: TRBJ2-2
V: TRBV27
CDR3: CASRVGGGNTRGTGIGELFF
DNA: TGTGCCAGCAGAGTAGGGGGGGGAAACACGAGAGGGACGGGCATCGGGGAGCTGTTTTTT

size: .
D: .
J: TRBJ2-7
V: TRBV27
CDR3: CASSFGGLEQYF
DNA: TGTGCCAGCAGTTTTGGGGGCCTCGAGCAGTACTTC

size: .
D: .
J: TRBJ1-1
V: TRBV19
CDR3: CATLKGQRAFF
DNA: TGTGCCACCCTGAAAGGACAGCGCGCTTTCTTT

size: few
D: TRBD1
J: TRBJ1-1
V: TRBV5-1
CDR3: CASTLSGGATEAFF
DNA: TGCGCCAGCACACTTTCAGGGGGTGCCACTGAAGCTTTCTTT

size: .
D: .
J: TRBJ2-7
V: TRBV6-6
CDR3: CASSYGGKVYEQYF
DNA: TGTGCCAGCAGTTATGGCGGGAAAGTCTACGAGCAGTACTTC

size: .
D: .
J: TRBJ2-5
V: TRBV15
CDR3: CATSRDSALVGETQYF
DNA: TGTGCCACCAGCAGAGACTCGGCCCTCGTAGGAGAGACCCAGTACTTC

size: .
D: TRBD1
J: TRBJ1-2
V: TRBV5-4
CDR3: CASSLRDTTGGGGYTF
DNA: TGTGCCAGCAGCTTGCGCGACACAACAGGGGGGGGTGGCTACACCTTC

size: .
D: .
J: TRBJ1-1
V: TRBV2
CDR3: CASSGGPNTEAFF
DNA: TGTGCCAGCAGCGGGGGGCCGAACACTGAAGCTTTCTTT

size: .
D: .
J: TRBJ1-2
V: TRBV30
CDR3: CAWSPSGVYGYTF
DNA: TGTGCCTGGAGTCCCTCGGGGGTCTATGGCTACACCTTC

size: few
D: .
J: TRBJ1-2
V: TRBV6-6
CDR3: CASSYEVGQDGYTF
DNA: TGTGCCAGCAGTTACGAGGTGGGGCAAGATGGCTACACCTTC

size: .
D: TRBD2
J: TRBJ2-1
V: TRBV28
CDR3: CASSPSPSLRLAGSYNEQFF
DNA: TGTGCCAGCAGTCCGTCGCCATCCCTCCGACTAGCGGGCTCCTACAATGAGCAGTTCTTC

size: .
D: .
J: TRBJ1-1
V: TRBV20-1
CDR3: CSTRDPTEAFF
DNA: TGCAGCACACGGGACCCTACTGAAGCTTTCTTT

size: .
D: .
J: TRBJ1-1
V: TRBV19
CDR3: CASPRAPGQKAFF
DNA: TGTGCCAGTCCAAGGGCCCCCGGACAAAAAGCTTTCTTT

size: .
D: .
J: TRBJ2-1
V: TRBV29-1
CDR3: CSVEALRYNEQFF
DNA: TGCAGCGTTGAGGCCCTGCGCTACAATGAGCAGTTCTTC

size: .
D: .
J: TRBJ2-2
V: TRBV7-3
CDR3: CASSQAVNTGELFF
DNA: TGTGCCAGCAGCCAAGCAGTGAACACCGGGGAGCTGTTTTTT

size: .
D: .
J: TRBJ2-1
V: TRBV14
CDR3: CASSQRMGLGENEQFF
DNA: TGTGCCAGCAGCCAAAGGATGGGGCTGGGGGAGAATGAGCAGTTCTTC

size: .
D: TRBD1
J: TRBJ2-7
V: TRBV5-1
CDR3: CASSLTQGSSYEQYF
DNA: TGCGCCAGCAGCTTGACACAGGGGAGCTCCTACGAGCAGTACTTC

size: .
D: TRBD1
J: TRBJ1-1
V: TRBV29-1
CDR3: CSVDRTGARGAFF
DNA: TGCAGCGTTGACAGGACAGGGGCCAGGGGGGCTTTCTTT

size: few
D: TRBD1
J: TRBJ1-4
V: TRBV7-9
CDR3: CASSLGGTANEKLFF
DNA: TGTGCCAGCAGCTTAGGAGGGACAGCTAATGAAAAACTGTTTTTT

size: .
D: .
J: TRBJ2-1
V: TRBV6-4
CDR3: CASRREGFSYNEQFF
DNA: TGTGCCAGCAGGCGAGAGGGATTCTCCTACAATGAGCAGTTCTTC

size: once
D: .
J: TRBJ2-7
V: TRBV19
CDR3: CASSIREFSYEQYF
DNA: TGTGCCAGTAGTATCAGGGAGTTCTCCTACGAGCAGTACTTC

size: .
D: .
J: TRBJ1-5
V: TRBV7-9
CDR3: CASSRAGVHQPQHF
DNA: TGTGCCAGCAGTCGAGCGGGGGTTCATCAGCCCCAGCATTTT

size: .
D: TRBD2
J: TRBJ2-7
V: TRBV25-1
CDR3: CASSLAGGPYEQYF
DNA: TGTGCCAGCAGTCTAGCGGGGGGGCCTTACGAGCAGTACTTC

size: .
D: .
J: TRBJ1-2
V: TRBV11-2
CDR3: CASSPGPSNYGYTF
DNA: TGTGCCAGCAGCCCGGGACCGTCTAACTATGGCTACACCTTC

size: .
D: .
J: TRBJ2-1
V: TRBV11-3
CDR3: CASSLAGPSYNEQFF
DNA: TGTGCCAGCAGCTTAGCAGGCCCCTCCTACAATGAGCAGTTCTTC

size: .
D: .
J: TRBJ2-7
V: TRBV9
CDR3: CASSVGLGRSYEQYF
DNA: TGTGCCAGCAGCGTAGGGTTGGGCCGCTCCTACGAGCAGTACTTC

size: .
D: TRBD2
J: TRBJ2-5
V: TRBV7-2
CDR3: CASRKGGGTSQETQYF
DNA: TGTGCCAGCCGCAAGGGCGGGGGGACCTCTCAAGAGACCCAGTACTTC

size: few
D: TRBD1
J: TRBJ1-2
V: TRBV6-5
CDR3: CASSYGTGRGGYTF
DNA: TGTGCCAGCAGTTACGGGACAGGGAGAGGTGGCTACACCTTC

size: once
D: TRBD1
J: TRBJ2-1
V: TRBV5-1
CDR3: CASSPGTGGYNEQFF
DNA: TGCGCCAGCAGCCCGGGGACAGGGGGCTACAATGAGCAGTTCTTC

size: .
D: TRBD1
J: TRBJ2-7
V: TRBV5-5
CDR3: CASSLGDRDYEQYF
DNA: TGTGCCAGCAGCTTGGGGGACAGGGACTACGAGCAGTACTTC

size: .
D: TRBD1
J: TRBJ1-5
V: TRBV30
CDR3: CAWSVKGQDNQPQHF
DNA: TGTGCCTGGAGTGTAAAGGGACAGGATAATCAGCCCCAGCATTTT

size: .
D: TRBD2
J: TRBJ2-1
V: TRBV18
CDR3: CASSPPRVAGRNNEQFF
DNA: TGTGCCAGCTCACCACCGCGGGTAGCGGGACGGAACAATGAGCAGTTCTTC

size: .
D: .
J: TRBJ2-6
V: TRBV25-1
CDR3: CASSEWEGANSGANVLTF
DNA: TGTGCCAGCAGTGAATGGGAGGGGGCCAACTCTGGGGCCAACGTCCTGACTTTC